This T cell receptor (beta chain) was found in a study of control samples from healthy donors and cancer patients. Trimming shortened V by 1 base and J by 0 bases, and 10 bases separated the two germline ends. The CDR3 extends over 16 amino acids. The germline V gene has CDR1 LGHNT and CDR2 FRNRAP. The protocol was immunoSEQ multiplex PCR, while the TCRdb copy is restricted to in-frame clones and leaves out a portion. The sample carries 60,000 to 95,000 clones, about nine tenths recorded once. What was sequenced was PBMCs. The chain couples TRBV12-5 to TRBJ2-1; D not resolved. This clonotype was sampled from a woman aged 45-59 years with colorectal cancer. This chain's CDR3 is CASGLGHSSSYNEQFF. The CDR3 DNA follows: TGTGCTAGTGGTTTGGGGCACTCCAGCTCCTACAATGAGCAGTTCTTC.